This entry is about one T cell receptor (beta chain). Germline lookup yields CDR1 PRHDT and CDR2 FYEKMQ (reference sequence). V lost 4 bases, J lost 5 bases, and 12 bases stayed unmatched. This CDR3 spans 17 amino acids. The data were taken from a study of T cell changes during pregnancy in multiple sclerosis. Generated by immunoSEQ multiplex PCR, the TCRdb table keeps only in-frame clones and is missing some. The sample lists about 59,000 clones, around 94% occurring once. This clonotype was obtained from a female donor with multiple sclerosis, enrolled in a pregnancy study. V usage is TRBV13 and J usage is TRBJ2-5; 11 nucleotides agree with TRBD1. This material consisted of CD8+ T cells from peripheral blood mononuclear cells, taken after pregnancy. The chain's CDR3 is CASSSYTGQGEDETQYF. The CDR3 region has the DNA TGTGCCAGCAGCTCCTACACGGGACAGGGGGAGGACGAGACCCAGTACTTC.